Below, 2 T cell receptor beta chains from the same sample are listed, as sequenced in a study of radiotherapy plus CTLA-4 blockade in lung cancer (dated by TCRdb to between 2018 and 2020). The library was produced with the immunoSEQ multiplex PCR assay. The table comes from immuneACCESS by way of TCRdb, which keeps in-frame sequences with V and J called. Part of the clones is missing from these tables; in studies checked, under half for an unresolved V gene and the rest for unknown reasons. In this sample the table shows about 62,000 clones, less than 85% of which occur a single time. 2.9% of the sample lies in the top ten. The sequencing used peripheral blood, collected from a patient treated with radiotherapy plus ipilimumab. Receptors were obtained from a human donor with non-small cell lung cancer who had a complete response to radiotherapy plus ipilimumab.

This rearrangement joins TRBV6-5 to TRBJ1-1; D may be TRBD1 (6 bases). The CDR3 has 15 residues. Germline values: CDR1 MNHEY, CDR2 SVGAGI. Between the trimmed V and J ends, which lost 6 bases and 0 bases, there was a span of 14 bases. The CDR3 region has the DNA TGTGCCAGCAGACCCTGGGGACAAATGAACACTGAAGCTTTCTTT. Amino acids: CASRPWGQMNTEAFF.

V usage is TRBV10-3 and J usage is TRBJ1-6; possibly TRBD1 for D (5 bases). CDR1 is ENHRY, CDR2 SYGVKD, per germline. There are 14 residues in the CDR3. Trimming took 2 bases from V and 7 from J, leaving 9 bases between them. The CDR3, as DNA: TGTGCCATCAGTGAGGACAGCCGGAATTCACCCCTCCACTTT. This gives the protein CAISEDSRNSPLHF.